Listed below are T cell receptor beta chains from one sample, sequenced in a study of CXCR3-negative and CXCR3-positive naive CD8 T cells. Reanalyzing the 5' RACE reads, TCRdb keeps one entry per CDR3 protein, without DNA. The sample totals tens of thousands of distinct CDR3 sequences; its top ten clones hold about 25%. The sample consisted of memory CD8+ T cells from blood. These receptor sequences come from a human donor in good health. Some clones in this sample may be carry-over from other donors' samples. Each CDR3 is given with its conserved first and last residue. The order of the fields is V gene, J gene, CDR3 protein.

v_call: TRBV20-1
j_call: TRBJ1-5
cdr3_aa: CSARPTGTYSNQPQHF

v_call: TRBV15
j_call: TRBJ1-5
cdr3_aa: CATSKTGTGFQPQHF

v_call: TRBV29-1
j_call: TRBJ2-3
cdr3_aa: CSVPSLAGVTDTQYF

v_call: TRBV29-1
j_call: TRBJ2-2
cdr3_aa: CSVEGFAGTGELFF

v_call: TRBV4-3
j_call: TRBJ1-1
cdr3_aa: CASSPPGAAEAFF

v_call: TRBV28
j_call: TRBJ2-1
cdr3_aa: CASSLNPQRGVAYNEQFF

v_call: TRBV12-3/TRBV12-4
j_call: TRBJ2-1
cdr3_aa: CASWDSNYNEQFF

v_call: TRBV29-1
j_call: TRBJ2-2
cdr3_aa: CSAYREAGELFF

v_call: TRBV12-3/TRBV12-4
j_call: TRBJ1-1
cdr3_aa: CASSTRTGQNTEAFF

v_call: TRBV6-5
j_call: TRBJ2-5
cdr3_aa: CASSYLGEETQYF

v_call: TRBV7-8
j_call: TRBJ2-2
cdr3_aa: CASSLTAQYTGELFF

v_call: TRBV12-3/TRBV12-4
j_call: TRBJ2-1
cdr3_aa: CASSFLAEAPYNEQFF

v_call: TRBV6-5
j_call: TRBJ1-4
cdr3_aa: CASSYGTSTNEKLFF

v_call: TRBV7-2
j_call: TRBJ2-3
cdr3_aa: CASSLAAGDPNTQYF

v_call: TRBV11-2
j_call: TRBJ2-1
cdr3_aa: CASSLLGLTYPNNEQFF

v_call: TRBV29-1
j_call: TRBJ2-1
cdr3_aa: CSVMGYGDEQFF

v_call: TRBV4-3
j_call: TRBJ2-1
cdr3_aa: CASSQDLGGGADEQFF

v_call: TRBV30
j_call: TRBJ1-2
cdr3_aa: CAWSWEGNYGYTF

v_call: TRBV6-1
j_call: TRBJ2-1
cdr3_aa: CASSLISTYNEQFF

v_call: TRBV29-1
j_call: TRBJ1-5
cdr3_aa: CSVTGTDNQPQHF

v_call: TRBV24-1
j_call: TRBJ2-1
cdr3_aa: CATSDVAGGSYNEQFF

v_call: TRBV4-2
j_call: TRBJ2-7
cdr3_aa: CASSHGTGEGYEQYF

v_call: TRBV29-1
j_call: TRBJ1-1
cdr3_aa: CSVEIRRTKTEAFF

v_call: TRBV7-2
j_call: TRBJ1-5
cdr3_aa: CASSLVLGTEQRNQPQHF

v_call: TRBV7-6
j_call: TRBJ2-1
cdr3_aa: CASSPPGTSGYNEQFF

v_call: TRBV20-1
j_call: TRBJ1-2
cdr3_aa: CSARVPGGGYTF

v_call: TRBV28
j_call: TRBJ2-5
cdr3_aa: CASSSRGSGAKTQYF

v_call: TRBV7-8
j_call: TRBJ2-1
cdr3_aa: CASGTGSSYNEQFF

v_call: TRBV2
j_call: TRBJ2-7
cdr3_aa: CASTLGTGGFYEQYF

v_call: TRBV6-6
j_call: TRBJ1-2
cdr3_aa: CASRPYRVEGYTF

v_call: TRBV7-6
j_call: TRBJ2-1
cdr3_aa: CASSFNYRGGNEQFF

v_call: TRBV7-3
j_call: TRBJ2-1
cdr3_aa: CASSLKHFSSYNEQFF

v_call: TRBV10-3
j_call: TRBJ2-1
cdr3_aa: CATLTGTDNEQFF

v_call: TRBV15
j_call: TRBJ1-6
cdr3_aa: CATSGDSPTSPLHF

v_call: TRBV28
j_call: TRBJ1-1
cdr3_aa: CASSLPGGGDTEAFF

v_call: TRBV9
j_call: TRBJ2-5
cdr3_aa: CASSVEDKFQETQYF

v_call: TRBV6-4
j_call: TRBJ2-2
cdr3_aa: CASSDGTSGNTGELFF

v_call: TRBV19
j_call: TRBJ2-2
cdr3_aa: CASSATDGPTGELFF

v_call: TRBV5-1
j_call: TRBJ2-3
cdr3_aa: CASSSRDSAQYF

v_call: TRBV12-3/TRBV12-4
j_call: TRBJ2-5
cdr3_aa: CASSPWGIETQYF

v_call: TRBV29-1
j_call: TRBJ2-3
cdr3_aa: CSVDPTSLSTDTQYF

v_call: TRBV6-4
j_call: TRBJ2-1
cdr3_aa: CASSLSGGTNNEQFF

v_call: TRBV5-6
j_call: TRBJ2-1
cdr3_aa: CASSLRALGDWYNEQFF

v_call: TRBV7-2
j_call: TRBJ1-1
cdr3_aa: CASSLAPTVTNTEAFF

v_call: TRBV6-5
j_call: TRBJ2-3
cdr3_aa: CASSYSNSGADTQYF

v_call: TRBV27
j_call: TRBJ2-5
cdr3_aa: CASKGAASRETQYF

v_call: TRBV28
j_call: TRBJ2-7
cdr3_aa: CASSSLERDTYEQYF

v_call: TRBV9
j_call: TRBJ1-1
cdr3_aa: CASSVGIWGGDGTEAFF